The 9 T cell receptor beta chains given below trace back to one sample, sequenced in a study of blood T cell repertoires in COVID-19. Assay: immunoSEQ multiplex PCR; the TCRdb copy retains only in-frame clones and omits some. The sample has about 64,000 clones, 85% to 90% seen once. Material for sequencing was peripheral blood. The receptors shown here come from a man aged 45-60 years with active COVID-19.

V is TRBV2 and J is TRBJ2-5; TRBD1 is a possible D gene (5 bases). Trimming shortened V by 8 bases and J by 0 bases, and 16 bases separated the two germline ends. This CDR3 is 15 amino acids long. Germline V gives CDR1 SNHLY, CDR2 FYNNEI. The CDR3 protein is CASPPSKGYQETQYF. The CDR3, as DNA: TGTGCCAGCCCTCCTTCAAAGGGGTACCAAGAGACCCAGTACTTC.

The CDR3 DNA reads TGTGCCAGTACTACCATCCGGGGCAATGAGCAGTTCTTC. This encodes CASTTIRGNEQFF. The chain employs TRBV19 and TRBJ2-1, with D maybe TRBD2 (5 bases). V lost 7 bases, J lost 6 bases, and 13 bases lay in between. The germline CDR1 and CDR2 sequences are LNHDA and SQIVND (reference sequence). The CDR3 covers 13 residues.

In nucleotides, the CDR3 is TGTGCCAGTAGTATGAGTGGGGCCTCCAGCCAGCCCCAGCATTTT. It codes for CASSMSGASSQPQHF. This chain uses TRBV19 with TRBJ1-5; TRBD1 might be the D (5 bases). Trimming shortened V by 3 bases and J by 7 bases, and 16 bases separated the two germline ends. The CDR3 length is 15 residues. The germline V gene encodes CDR1 LNHDA and CDR2 SQIVND (reference sequence).

J is TRBJ2-1 and V is TRBV7-2, with 8 bases fitting TRBD1. The junction had 16 bases not matched to a gene; V was cut back by 5 bases and J by 7 bases. This CDR3 region has 17 residues. Germline-derived CDR1 and CDR2 are SGHTA and FQGNSA. The CDR3, as DNA: TGTGCCAGCAGCCTCACAACCGGGACAGGTAGGGAAAATGAGCAGTTCTTC. This codes for CASSLTTGTGRENEQFF.

This clone rates as medium-sized. V and J are TRBV29-1 and TRBJ2-2; TRBD1 matches at 8 bases. The V gene's germline CDR1 is SQVTM and CDR2 ANQGSEA. Unmatched junction bases numbered 12, after V lost 5 bases and J lost 7 bases. There are 15 residues in the CDR3. The CDR3 sequence: CSVSWDRLFDGELFF. The CDR3 DNA is TGCAGCGTTAGCTGGGACAGGTTATTTGACGGGGAGCTGTTTTTT.

This clone has a handful of counts. This same CDR3 is encoded by further DNA sequences in the sample. V and J are TRBV7-3 and TRBJ2-2; tentatively, D is TRBD2 (5 bases). The germline V and J ends were trimmed by 10 bases and 1 base, with 10 bases remaining between them. The length of the CDR3 is 13 residues. Germline CDR1 is SGHTA and CDR2 is FQGTGA. The CDR3 nucleotides are TGTGCCACCCAAGAGGGGAACACCGGGGAGCTGTTTTTT. It codes for CATQEGNTGELFF.

The CDR3 DNA reads as TGTGCCTGGAGTGTACATCCCTCTAGCAATCAGCCCCAGCATTTT. Translated: CAWSVHPSSNQPQHF. This rearrangement joins TRBV30 to TRBJ1-5; D ambiguous. Germline V gene data show CDR1 as GTSNPN and CDR2 as SVGIG (reference sequence). The CDR3 loop spans 15 amino acids. V dropped 0 bases and J dropped 0 bases, with 9 bases sitting between them. Combining the CDR3 with reference TRBV30 and TRBJ1-5 gives the whole variable domain SQTIHQWPATLVQPVGSPLSLECTVEGTSNPNLYWYRQAAGRGLQLLFYSVGIGQISSEVPQNLSASRPQDRQFILSSKKLLLSDSGFYLCAWSVHPSSNQPQHFGDGTRLSIL.

In its sample, this clone was seen a few times. Other DNA sequences within the sample encode an identical CDR3. This chain connects TRBV18 to TRBJ1-3; D possibly corresponds to TRBD1 (5 bases). The CDR3 loop spans 14 amino acids. Trimming shortened V by 1 base and J by 1 base, and 5 bases separated the two germline ends. CDR1 and CDR2 (germline): KGHSH, LQKENI. CDR3 nucleotides: TGTGCCAGCTCACCACAGGGGTCTGGAAACACCATATATTTT. Its translation is CASSPQGSGNTIYF.

V usage is TRBV5-1 and J usage is TRBJ2-3; 7 nucleotides match TRBD1. V was pared by 5 bases and J by 0 bases, with 3 bases of the junction left unmatched. Per germline, CDR1 SGHRS and CDR2 YFSETQ. The CDR3 is 14 amino acids. CDR3 sequence: CASRDRVSTDTQYF. For the CDR3, the DNA is TGCGCCAGCAGAGACAGGGTTAGCACAGATACGCAGTATTTT.